Described below is a single TCR beta chain sequence and its context. CDR3 length: 16 amino acids. The germline V gene has CDR1 GTSNPN and CDR2 SVGIG (reference sequence). V was clipped by 1 base and J by 8 bases; unmatched bases: 13. The data are from a study of blood T cell repertoires in COVID-19. Authors' methods: Counts of nucleated cells, estimated from reference gene primer amplification, were obtained. Clones were sequenced by immunoSEQ multiplex PCR, and TCRdb holds only the in-frame ones, with some missing. Clone size and the V and J calls come from that table; the DNA yielded D and trimming. Of just over 250,000 clones in the sample, 88% were seen once.

The TCR was taken from a man aged 55 to 69 who had recovered from COVID-19. The chain has TRBV30 and TRBJ1-2; 10 bases align to TRBD1. The sample taken for sequencing was peripheral blood. The CDR3 is CAWSGRGQGVQAGYTF. DNA for the CDR3: TGTGCCTGGAGTGGCCGCGGACAGGGGGTACAAGCAGGCTACACCTTC.